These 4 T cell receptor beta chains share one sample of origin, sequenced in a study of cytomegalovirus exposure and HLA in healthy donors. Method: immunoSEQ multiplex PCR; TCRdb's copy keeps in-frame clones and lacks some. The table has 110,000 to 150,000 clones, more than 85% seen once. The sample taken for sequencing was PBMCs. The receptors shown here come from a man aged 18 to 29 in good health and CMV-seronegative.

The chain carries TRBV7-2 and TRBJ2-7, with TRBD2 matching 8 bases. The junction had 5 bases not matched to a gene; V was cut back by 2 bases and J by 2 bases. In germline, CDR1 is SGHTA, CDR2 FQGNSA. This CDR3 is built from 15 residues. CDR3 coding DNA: TGTGCCAGCAGCTTAATGGGCGGGAGGACCTACGAGCAGTACGTC. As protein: CASSLMGGRTYEQYV.

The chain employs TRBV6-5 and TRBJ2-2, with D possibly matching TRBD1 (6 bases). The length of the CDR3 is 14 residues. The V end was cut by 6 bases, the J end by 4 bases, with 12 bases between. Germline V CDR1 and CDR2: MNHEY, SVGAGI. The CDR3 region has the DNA TGTGCCAGCAGGGGCACAGGGCTCACCGGGGAGCTGTTTTTT. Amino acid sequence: CASRGTGLTGELFF.

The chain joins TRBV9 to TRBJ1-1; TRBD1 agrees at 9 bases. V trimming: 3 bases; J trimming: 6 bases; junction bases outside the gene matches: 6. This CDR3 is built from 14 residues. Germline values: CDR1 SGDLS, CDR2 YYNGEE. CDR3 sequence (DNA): TGTGCCAGCAGCGCGGGACAGGGTTCTGCTGAAGCTTTCTTT. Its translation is CASSAGQGSAEAFF.

The CDR3 coding sequence is TGTGCCAGCAGCTTAGGGGGGACCTCCTACAATGAGCAGTTCTTC. Amino acid sequence: CASSLGGTSYNEQFF. The V call is TRBV7-3, the J call TRBJ2-1; D is perhaps TRBD2 (6 bases). Looked up from germline, CDR1 is SGHTA and CDR2 is FQGTGA. The V end was cut by 2 bases, the J end by 0 bases, with 8 bases between. This CDR3 is 15 amino acids long. The variable domain in full, with the rest retrieved from reference TRBV7-3 and TRBJ2-1, is GAGVSQTPSNKVTEKGKYVELRCDPISGHTALYWYRQSLGQGPEFLIYFQGTGAADDSGLPNDRFFAVRPEGSVSTLKIQRTERGDSAVYLCASSLGGTSYNEQFFGPGTRLTVL.